What follows are 2 T cell receptor beta chains derived from one specimen sequenced in a study of cytotoxic CD8 clonotypes in ibrutinib-treated CLL. The data were produced by immunoSEQ multiplex PCR, yet TCRdb's version contains in-frame clones alone and is incomplete. This sample carries roughly 220,000 clones, 70% of them seen once, and the ten largest clones take 5.9%. This specimen was PBMCs, taken after 12 months of ibrutinib treatment. These receptors all stem from a human donor with chronic lymphocytic leukemia.

V usage is TRBV2 and J usage is TRBJ2-1; D is perhaps TRBD1 or TRBD2 (5 bases each). CDR1 is SNHLY and CDR2 is FYNNEI in the germline V gene. V dropped 7 bases and J dropped 0 bases, with 28 bases sitting between them. This CDR3 has 20 residues. The CDR3 protein is CASTGLPGRSKPSSYNEQFF. CDR3 in DNA: TGTGCCAGCACCGGCCTCCCGGGACGGTCAAAACCGAGCTCCTACAATGAGCAGTTCTTC. The full variable domain, with the rest looked up from reference TRBV2 and TRBJ2-1, is EPEVTQTPSHQVTQMGQEVILRCVPISNHLYFYWYRQILGQKVEFLVSFYNNEISEKSEIFDDQFSVERPDGSNFTLKIRSTKLEDSAMYFCASTGLPGRSKPSSYNEQFFGPGTRLTVL.

The CDR3 region is CASQTDYEQYF. In nucleotides, the CDR3 is TGTGCCAGCCAGACGGACTACGAGCAGTACTTC. J is TRBJ2-7 and V is TRBV6-1; D ambiguous. The length of the CDR3 is 11 residues. Trimming removed 8 bases at V and 3 bases at J, with 8 bases between. Germline-derived CDR1 and CDR2 are MNHNS and SASEGT.